The clone carrying this T cell receptor beta chain was seen only once. Antigen: not known. The data belong to a study of blood T cells in healthy people across ages. Whole-study results and caveats: The study lacked donor CMV status, which possibly confounded expanded clonotype changes. Leaving the PBMCs unsorted stopped any conclusive comparison of naive versus antigen-experienced cells.

Sample donors were healthy Caucasian individuals that came from Russia, aged about 6 to 95. Then a second PCR, running roughly 7 to 11 cycles, was carried out with a sample-barcoded 5' primer and a J-beta primer mix. Each of the cDNA molecules was tagged by a template-switch adaptor with 12 random nucleotides. TCRdb used MiXCR to reprocess the 5' RACE reads, holding one entry per CDR3 protein. The sample shows hundreds of thousands of distinct CDR3 sequences, about 62% of them seen only once. V gave up 8 bases and J gave up 4 bases; unmatched junction bases: 15. The CDR3 runs 16 residues. The rearrangement links TRBV12-3 or TRBV12-4 to TRBJ2-7; TRBD2 aligns across 9 bases. The specimen sequenced was blood. The clonotype originates from a man under 40 in good health. The CDR3 loop reads CASQWREGRGTYEQYF. The CDR3 nucleotides are TGTGCCAGCCAGTGGCGGGAGGGCCGAGGTACTTACGAGCAGTACTTC.